This passage covers 9 T cell receptor beta chains from one sample sequenced in a study of technical replicates of blood from a few donors. Some clones are missing from TCRdb's copy, which holds only in-frame ones; the method was immunoSEQ multiplex PCR. The profile covers some 14,000 clones, with approximately 78% appearing a single time and 9.5% to 15% taken by the ten largest. Sequenced: PBMCs. Receptors originate from a human donor in good health.

J is TRBJ1-4 and V is TRBV5-4, with a weak D call TRBD1 (6 bases). Germline assignment: CDR1 SGHNT and CDR2 YYREEE (reference sequence). The V and J ends lost 3 bases and 8 bases respectively, with 14 bases between them. The CDR3 is made up of 14 amino acids. The CDR3 spells CASSSQGSLEKLFF. In DNA form, the CDR3 reads TGTGCCAGCAGCTCACAGGGTTCTTTAGAAAAACTGTTTTTT.

V is TRBV2 and J is TRBJ1-5; D is unresolved. The germline CDR1 and CDR2 sequences are SNHLY and FYNNEI. CDR3 size: 13 residues. V lost 8 bases and J 2 bases, leaving 10 bases between the germline ends. Here the CDR3 reads CASGSSGNQPQHF. The DNA for the CDR3 is TGTGCCAGCGGTTCTAGTGGCAATCAGCCCCAGCATTTT.

This clone has just one count. The chain joins TRBV2 to TRBJ1-2, with TRBD1 matching over 7 bases. The V segment lost 6 bases and the J segment 6 bases; nucleotides outside the gene matches: 7. CDR3 length: 13 residues. Germline V gene lookup returns CDR1 SNHLY and CDR2 FYNNEI. The CDR3 is CASRGTVPNGYTF. The CDR3 DNA reads as TGTGCCAGCAGGGGGACAGTTCCTAATGGCTACACCTTC.

This clone was observed once. The rearrangement links TRBV10-3 to TRBJ2-5; 10 nucleotides align to TRBD1. From germline, CDR1 is ENHRY and CDR2 SYGVKD. This CDR3 comprises 16 residues. V shed 5 bases and J 2 bases; nucleotides not matched to a gene: 8. The CDR3 nucleotides are TGTGCCATCAGTCCGGGGGTGGGACAGGGGCAAGAGACCCAGTACTTC. It specifies CAISPGVGQGQETQYF.

This chain joins TRBV5-8 and TRBJ2-1, with 10 bases fitting TRBD2. Per germline, CDR1 SGHTS and CDR2 YDEGEE. This CDR3 region has 13 residues. Losses at the gene ends were 5 bases for V and 14 bases for J; bases not matched to a gene: 10. The CDR3 nucleotides read TGTGCCAGCAGTGTGACTAGCGGGTCCGAAGAGTTCTTC. Amino acids: CASSVTSGSEEFF.

J is TRBJ2-7 and V is TRBV9; possible D gene TRBD2, 5 bases. The V end was cut by 0 bases, the J end by 1 base, with 8 bases between. This CDR3 contains 14 residues. Per the germline V gene, CDR1 is SGDLS and CDR2 is YYNGEE. In nucleotides, the CDR3 is TGTGCCAGCAGCGTAGCGGGATTGTCCTACGAGCAGTACTTC. The encoded protein is CASSVAGLSYEQYF.

This clone was observed once. The chain combines TRBV6-6 with TRBJ2-2; TRBD2 aligns across 9 bases. V shed 0 bases and J 6 bases; nucleotides not matched to a gene: 5. Germline CDR1 and CDR2: MNHNY and SVGAGI (reference sequence). There are 16 residues in the CDR3. CDR3 residues: CASSYSGTSRPGELFF. The DNA of the CDR3 is TGTGCCAGCAGTTACTCCGGGACTAGCCGCCCCGGGGAGCTGTTTTTT.

This chain links TRBV9 with TRBJ2-7; D remains unclear. Per the germline V gene, CDR1 is SGDLS and CDR2 is YYNGEE. The V end lost 0 bases, the J end lost 5 bases, and 24 bases lay between the germline ends. There are 18 residues in the CDR3. The chain's CDR3 is CASSVDPWASDAPNEQYF. As DNA, the CDR3 is TGTGCCAGCAGCGTAGACCCCTGGGCCTCAGACGCGCCGAACGAGCAGTACTTC.

V gene TRBV18 combines with J gene TRBJ2-2, with TRBD1 matching over 10 bases. J gave up 6 bases and V 3 bases, and 7 bases lay outside the gene matches. The CDR3 runs 16 residues. CDR1 is KGHSH and CDR2 is LQKENI in the germline V gene. CDR3: CASSPGQGVRPGELFF. The DNA for the CDR3 is TGTGCCAGCTCACCCGGACAGGGGGTGCGACCCGGGGAGCTGTTTTTT. The entire variable domain, with the rest obtained from reference TRBV18 and TRBJ2-2, is as follows: NAGVMQNPRHLVRRRGQEARLRCSPMKGHSHVYWYRQLPEEGLKFMVYLQKENIIDESGMPKERFSAEFPKEGPSILRIQQVVRGDSAAYFCASSPGQGVRPGELFFGEGSRLTVL.